This note documents a single TCR beta chain sequence. The antigen is unknown. The authors took one heparinised blood draw, averaging about 116 mL, from each donor. A sort by CD45RO/CCR7/CD25/CD127/CD95/CD27 yielded CD4+ naive, central memory, regulatory and stem cell-like memory cells. These data come from a study of beta chain features in type 1 diabetes. General study findings and limits: In all four CD4+ subsets, TCRB CDR3 length was significantly, moderately reduced in type 1 diabetes. When VDJ junctions were examined, type 1 diabetes patients showed fewer insertions and more deletions. Naive, central memory and Treg TCRB repertoires seemed to resemble each other more closely in patients than they did in healthy donors.

V was pared by 5 bases and J by 4 bases, with 9 bases between. Per germline, CDR1 MNHNY and CDR2 SVGAGI (reference sequence). CDR3 length equals 13 residues. What was sequenced were expressed TCRB transcripts, since all of the isolated RNA had been reverse transcribed. Profiling relied on immunoSEQ multiplex PCR, and the TCRdb table lists in-frame clones only, not all of them. In the table there are approximately 270,000 clones, around 15% of which are singletons. The receptor was isolated from a man younger than 40 with type 1 diabetes. This sequence joins TRBV6-6 and TRBJ2-1; D remains unclear. The sequencing input was naive CD4+ T cells from blood. CDR3 sequence: CASSPDIYNEQFF. In DNA, the CDR3 is TGTGCCAGCAGTCCCGACATTTACAATGAGCAGTTCTTC.